These 12 T cell receptor beta chains were sequenced from one sample in a study of PD-1 blockade in classical Hodgkin lymphoma. Measured with immunoSEQ multiplex PCR; TCRdb has only the in-frame clones, and not every one. Of about 97,000 clones detected, approximately 83% appear once; the ten largest clones hold about 12%. All trial patients relapsed after autologous stem cell transplantation. This sample comprised peripheral blood mononuclear cells (PBMCs), obtained at baseline. The receptors originated from a human donor with classical Hodgkin lymphoma.

The chain has TRBV7-2 and TRBJ2-1, with 8 bases matching TRBD1. CDR1 and CDR2 from the germline V gene are SGHTA and FQGNSA. With V trimmed by 5 bases and J by 4 bases, 7 bases remained unmatched. The CDR3 consists of 15 residues. The CDR3 loop reads CASSGAGTGYNEQFF. The CDR3 region has the DNA TGTGCCAGCAGCGGGGCCGGGACAGGATACAATGAGCAGTTCTTC.

V and J are TRBV6-1 and TRBJ1-1; no clear D gene. From germline, CDR1 is MNHNS and CDR2 SASEGT. V lost 3 bases and J 4 bases, leaving 12 bases between the germline ends. The CDR3 spans 14 residues. In nucleotides, the CDR3 is TGTGCCAGCAGTGATTTGGGGTGGGGCACTGAAGCTTTCTTT. Residues: CASSDLGWGTEAFF.

The CDR3 DNA reads as TGTGCCAGCAGGGGCGGGGTCAGCTACAATGAGCAGTTCTTC. Translating it yields CASRGGVSYNEQFF. The rearrangement links TRBV6-5 to TRBJ2-1, with D maybe TRBD2 (6 bases). Germline V gene sequence: CDR1 MNHEY, CDR2 SVGAGI. This CDR3 has 14 residues. V was cut by 6 bases and J by 3 bases, with 12 bases left in between.

The V gene is TRBV15, the J gene TRBJ2-1; D call uncertain. Trimming took 0 bases from V and 5 from J, leaving 8 bases between them. The CDR3 length is 14 residues. Germline loops: CDR1 LNHNV, CDR2 YYDKDF (reference sequence). CDR3 in amino acids: CATSRDFRDNEQFF. The CDR3 nucleotides are TGTGCCACCAGCAGAGACTTTAGGGACAATGAGCAGTTCTTC.

The chain combines TRBV7-6 with TRBJ2-2; the D is unclear. The germline V gene encodes CDR1 SGHVS and CDR2 FNYEAQ. Trimming shortened V by 2 bases and J by 5 bases, and 6 bases separated the two germline ends. The CDR3 is 13 residues long. For the CDR3, the DNA is TGTGCCAGCAGCTTAAGGAAGACCGGGGAGCTGTTTTTT. Encoded protein: CASSLRKTGELFF.

The chain uses TRBV7-2 and TRBJ2-2; no definite D call. The CDR3 contains 14 residues. Germline values: CDR1 SGHTA, CDR2 FQGNSA. V was shortened by 1 base and J by 6 bases, with 9 bases between the two germline ends. The CDR3 loop reads CASSLGSKAGELFF. Written as DNA, the CDR3 is TGTGCCAGCAGCTTAGGGAGTAAGGCCGGGGAGCTGTTTTTT.

The V gene is TRBV21-1, the J gene TRBJ2-1; the table's D call, TRBD1, was not checked against the DNA. TRBV21-1 is a pseudogene. The length of the CDR3 is 17 residues. The CDR3 DNA is TGTGCCAGCAGCTCAAAGGGCGGACAGGGAGGGCACAATGAGCAGTTCTTC. This sequence encodes CASSSKGGQGGHNEQFF.

The chain recombines TRBV19 with TRBJ1-3, with D maybe TRBD1 (5 bases). CDR3 length: 13 amino acids. V was trimmed by 10 bases and J by 2 bases, leaving 12 bases between them. From germline, CDR1 is LNHDA and CDR2 SQIVND (reference sequence). In DNA form, the CDR3 reads TGTGCCACCTTTAGACAGCCTGGAAACACCATATATTTT. Its translation is CATFRQPGNTIYF.

The chain uses TRBV10-3 and TRBJ2-7; D remains unclear. Deletions cut 0 bases from V and 0 bases from J, with 6 bases between. Germline lookup yields CDR1 ENHRY and CDR2 SYGVKD. The CDR3 contains 14 residues. The CDR3 nucleotides are TGTGCCATCAGTGAGTCGGCCACCTCCTACGAGCAGTACTTC. It yields the protein CAISESATSYEQYF.

The rearrangement joins TRBV2 to TRBJ1-2; maybe TRBD1 (6 bases). This CDR3 region has 14 residues. Germline lookup yields CDR1 SNHLY and CDR2 FYNNEI. V was clipped by 6 bases and J by 4 bases, with 15 bases between them. The CDR3 loop is CASRGHQRVYGYTF. In DNA form, the CDR3 reads TGTGCCAGCAGGGGACACCAGCGGGTCTATGGCTACACCTTC.

V usage is TRBV6-1 and J usage is TRBJ1-2; D may be TRBD1 (5 bases). The germline V gene encodes CDR1 MNHNS and CDR2 SASEGT. The CDR3 has 13 amino acids. Between the trimmed V and J ends, which lost 3 bases and 4 bases, there was a span of 9 bases. The CDR3 sequence: CASSERDGYGYTF. The DNA of the CDR3 is TGTGCCAGCAGTGAGAGGGACGGCTATGGCTACACCTTC.

The chain has TRBV7-9 and TRBJ2-1, with TRBD2 matching over 7 bases. This CDR3 region has 15 residues. Germline V gene sequence: CDR1 SEHNR, CDR2 FQNEAQ (reference sequence). V lost 5 bases to trimming and J lost 9 bases; unmatched junction nucleotides: 13. Written as DNA, the CDR3 is TGTGCCAGCAGCAAACTAGCGATTTCTCTCCCTGAGCAGTTCTTC. Its protein product is CASSKLAISLPEQFF.